The 5 T cell receptor beta chains below all came from one sample that was sequenced in a study of regulatory T cells in long-lasting Graves disease. The sample's time point: newly diagnosed GD, antithyroid drugs for less than 3 months. Extracted PBMC RNA gave rise to the TCR library. Arm-PCR of CDR3 regions and iRepertoire HTBI primers were the basis on which TCR beta libraries were built. TCRdb re-derived calls from the multiplex PCR reads in MiXCR, one entry per CDR3 protein. The table has under 250,000 distinct CDR3 sequences, about 19% seen once. Sequences were derived from peripheral blood mononuclear cells (PBMCs), sampled at new diagnosis, from a patient treated with antithyroid drugs. The origin of the receptors is a female donor with Graves disease.

This clonotype was counted many times. This chain links TRBV6-1 with TRBJ2-3; unclear D gene. Deletions cut 6 bases from V and 3 bases from J, with 16 bases between. The germline gives CDR1 MNHNS, CDR2 SASEGT. This CDR3 comprises 15 residues. The CDR3, as DNA: TGTGCCAGCAGGAAGACCGACTTCGGTACAGATACGCAGTATTTT. Its translation is CASRKTDFGTDTQYF.

This clonotype occurred many times. V usage is TRBV15 and J usage is TRBJ2-7, with D hard to call. The CDR3 has 14 residues. Trimming stripped 0 bases from V and 1 base from J, with 7 bases between. Germline CDR1 is LNHNV and CDR2 is YYDKDF (reference sequence). CDR3 loop: CATSRDHESYEQYF. The CDR3 region has the DNA TGTGCCACCAGCAGAGACCACGAATCCTACGAGCAGTACTTC. The whole variable domain, remainder taken from reference TRBV15 and TRBJ2-7, is DAMVIQNPRYQVTQFGKPVTLSCSQTLNHNVMYWYQQKSSQAPKLLFHYYDKDFNNEADTPDNFQSRRPNTSFCFLDIRSPGLGDTAMYLCATSRDHESYEQYFGPGTRLTVT.

The sample holds many counts of this clonotype. The genes are TRBV7-9 and TRBJ2-5; D may correspond to TRBD1 or TRBD2 (6 bases each). Per germline, CDR1 SEHNR and CDR2 FQNEAQ (reference sequence). The CDR3 consists of 14 residues. Trimming cost V 3 bases and J 5 bases, with 13 bases left between them. The CDR3 sequence is CASSFIGGLETQYF. The CDR3 DNA sequence: TGTGCCAGCAGCTTTATCGGGGGCCTGGAGACCCAGTACTTC.

This clonotype was found many times. The chain combines TRBV6-2 or TRBV6-3 with TRBJ2-7; D perhaps matches TRBD2 (6 bases). The ends were cut back, 2 bases at V and 3 bases at J, with 20 bases in the middle. Germline loops: CDR1 MNHEY, CDR2 SVGEGT. The CDR3 extends over 17 amino acids. The CDR3, as DNA: TGTGCCAGCAGTTACCCTCCCGGGGGTCCCCTGAACTACGAGCAGTACTTC. Residues: CASSYPPGGPLNYEQYF.

CDR3 residues: CASSASGTGLEKLFF. CDR3 DNA sequence: TGTGCCAGTAGTGCCTCCGGGACCGGGCTGGAAAAACTGTTTTTT. The J gene is TRBJ1-4, the V gene TRBV19, with D possibly matching TRBD1 (5 bases). Trimming removed 5 bases at V and 8 bases at J, with 18 bases between. CDR1 LNHDA and CDR2 SQIVND come from the germline V gene (reference sequence). This CDR3 region has 15 residues.